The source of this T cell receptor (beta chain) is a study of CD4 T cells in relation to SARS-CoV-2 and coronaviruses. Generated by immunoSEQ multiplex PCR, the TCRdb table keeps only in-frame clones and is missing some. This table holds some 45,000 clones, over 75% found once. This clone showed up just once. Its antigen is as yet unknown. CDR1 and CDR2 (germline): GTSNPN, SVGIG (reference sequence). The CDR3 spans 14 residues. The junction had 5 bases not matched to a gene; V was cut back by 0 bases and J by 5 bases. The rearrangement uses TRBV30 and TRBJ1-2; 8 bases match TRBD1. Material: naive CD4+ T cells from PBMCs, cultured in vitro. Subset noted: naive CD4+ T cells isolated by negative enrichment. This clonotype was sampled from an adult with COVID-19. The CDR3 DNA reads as TGTGCCTGGAGTGTGGGGACAGGCTTATATGGCTACACCTTC. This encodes CAWSVGTGLYGYTF.